These 5 T cell receptor beta chains were sequenced from one sample in a study of T cell clusters in autoimmune cytopenias. TCRdb re-called the multiplex PCR reads, yielding one record per CDR3 amino acid sequence without DNA. Here the sample table reports 5 or 6 distinct CDR3 sequences. Material for sequencing was peripheral blood. The receptors come from a human donor with an autoimmune cytopenia or autoimmune hepatitis (not recorded which). This table probably holds off-target reads from a library built for another chain.

In terms of frequency, this clonotype is hyperexpanded. The V gene is TRBV29-1, the J gene TRBJ2-7. Per the germline V gene, CDR1 is SQVTM and CDR2 is ANQGSEA. This CDR3 is built from 14 residues. CDR3 residues: CSVEDGSETYEQYF.

Frequency places this clonotype as hyperexpanded (1% or more). The rearrangement joins TRBV15 to TRBJ1-3. Per germline, CDR1 LNHNV and CDR2 YYDKDF (reference sequence). The CDR3 has 14 residues. CDR3: CATSRYDLGNTIYF.

Judged by frequency, this clonotype is hyperexpanded. The chain uses TRBV20-1 and TRBJ2-3. Germline CDR1 is DFQATT and CDR2 is SNEGSKA (reference sequence). The CDR3 runs 13 residues. CDR3: CSAITDSTDTQYF.

This clonotype registers hyperexpanded by frequency. This sequence joins TRBV7-9 and TRBJ2-5; lacking DNA, the TRBD1 call made by TCRdb goes unchecked. The CDR3 extends over 16 amino acids. Germline CDR1 reads SEHNR; CDR2 reads FQNEAQ (reference sequence). The CDR3 reads CASSSQGSRVNLDQYF.

Measured by frequency, this clonotype is hyperexpanded. This rearrangement joins TRBV19 to TRBJ2-1; the TCRdb call, TRBD2, lacks DNA for checking. This CDR3 region has 15 residues. CDR1 is LNHDA, CDR2 SQIVND, per germline (reference sequence). The CDR3 spells CASSPSLAGANEQFF.